The 7 T cell receptor beta chains reported below all come from one sample, sequenced in a study of response to subunit inactivated influenza vaccine. TCRdb re-called the RT-PCR reads with MiXCR, one entry per CDR3 protein. Among fewer than 600,000 distinct CDR3 sequences listed, more than 7% were seen once. This sample comprised PBMCs from blood, obtained 23 to 25 months after vaccination. The origin of the receptors is a man aged 50 to 69 who received an inactivated influenza vaccine.

Points on this clonotype: A much larger clone lies a single base off, so this may be a read error. As the CDR3 is not closed by the conserved phenylalanine or tryptophan, this likely results from a read error. The chain links TRBV3-1 to TRBJ2-1; D is tentatively TRBD1 or TRBD2 (5 bases each). This CDR3 has 11 residues. With 10 bases removed from V and 6 bases from J, the gap between germline ends came to 10 bases. Looked up from germline, CDR1 is LGHDT and CDR2 is YNNKEL (reference sequence). The CDR3 DNA follows: TGTGCCACCTACGGGACCAATGAGCAGTTCTAC. It specifies CATYGTNEQFY.

This clonotype has more than one count but fewer than ten. V is TRBV14 and J is TRBJ1-6; 8 nucleotides match TRBD1. Per germline, CDR1 SGHDN and CDR2 FVKESK. V was clipped by 4 bases and J by 4 bases; unmatched bases: 6. The CDR3 totals 16 residues. CDR3 in DNA: TGTGCCAGCAGCCTCGGGACAGGAGCTTATAATTCACCCCTCCACTTT. It specifies CASSLGTGAYNSPLHF.

This clonotype appeared a few times. The rearrangement uses TRBV7-9 and TRBJ1-2; D possibly corresponds to TRBD1 (5 bases). Germline lookup yields CDR1 SEHNR and CDR2 FQNEAQ (reference sequence). V lost 4 bases to trimming and J lost 0 bases, with 9 bases between them. The CDR3 is made up of 14 amino acids. In DNA, the CDR3 is TGTGCCAGCAGCTCAAGACAGACTAACTATGGCTACACCTTC. Translating gives CASSSRQTNYGYTF. The full variable domain, with the rest looked up from reference TRBV7-9 and TRBJ1-2, is DTGVSQNPRHKITKRGQNVTFRCDPISEHNRLYWYRQTLGQGPEFLTYFQNEAQLEKSRLLSDRFSAERPKGSFSTLEIQRTEQGDSAMYLCASSSRQTNYGYTFGSGTRLTVV.

In this sample, this clonotype turned up a few times. This rearrangement joins TRBV28 to TRBJ2-7, with 7 bases matching TRBD2. J gave up 1 base and V 7 bases, and 4 bases lay outside the gene matches. The germline gives CDR1 MDHEN, CDR2 SYDVKM. The CDR3 has 13 residues. DNA of the CDR3: TGTGCCAGCAATAGCGGGTTATCCTACGAGCAGTACTTC. Its translation is CASNSGLSYEQYF. Complete variable domain (other parts from reference TRBV28 and TRBJ2-7): DVKVTQSSRYLVKRTGEKVFLECVQDMDHENMFWYRQDPGLGLRLIYFSYDVKMKEKGDIPEGYSVSREKKERFSLILESASTNQTSMYLCASNSGLSYEQYFGPGTRLTVT.

This clonotype came up many times. V is TRBV29-1 and J is TRBJ2-1, with 7 bases identical to TRBD2. V shed 2 bases, J shed 8 bases, and the junction held 12 bases outside the gene matches. The germline CDR1 and CDR2 sequences are SQVTM and ANQGSEA. The CDR3 is 15 amino acids. CDR3 region: CSVENHPTSAYEQFF. DNA for the CDR3: TGCAGCGTTGAAAACCACCCTACTAGCGCATATGAGCAGTTCTTC.

This clonotype was detected ten times or more. This sequence joins TRBV28 and TRBJ2-7; 8 bases match TRBD2. Losses at the gene ends were 5 bases for V and 4 bases for J; bases not matched to a gene: 4. Per germline, CDR1 MDHEN and CDR2 SYDVKM. The CDR3 covers 13 residues. CDR3 protein: CASSGGRQYEQYF. The CDR3 DNA sequence: TGTGCCAGCAGTGGCGGGAGGCAGTACGAGCAGTACTTC.

The V and J genes are TRBV2 and TRBJ1-2; D is undetermined. The CDR3 has 12 amino acids. Germline CDR1 and CDR2: SNHLY and FYNNEI. The V end lost 0 bases, the J end lost 6 bases, and 5 bases lay between the germline ends. The CDR3 bases are TGTGCCAGCAGTGAAGCGCTTGATGGCTACACCTTC. Translated, it gives CASSEALDGYTF. The variable domain in full, completed from reference TRBV2 and TRBJ1-2, reads EPEVTQTPSHQVTQMGQEVILRCVPISNHLYFYWYRQILGQKVEFLVSFYNNEISEKSEIFDDQFSVERPDGSNFTLKIRSTKLEDSAMYFCASSEALDGYTFGSGTRLTVV.